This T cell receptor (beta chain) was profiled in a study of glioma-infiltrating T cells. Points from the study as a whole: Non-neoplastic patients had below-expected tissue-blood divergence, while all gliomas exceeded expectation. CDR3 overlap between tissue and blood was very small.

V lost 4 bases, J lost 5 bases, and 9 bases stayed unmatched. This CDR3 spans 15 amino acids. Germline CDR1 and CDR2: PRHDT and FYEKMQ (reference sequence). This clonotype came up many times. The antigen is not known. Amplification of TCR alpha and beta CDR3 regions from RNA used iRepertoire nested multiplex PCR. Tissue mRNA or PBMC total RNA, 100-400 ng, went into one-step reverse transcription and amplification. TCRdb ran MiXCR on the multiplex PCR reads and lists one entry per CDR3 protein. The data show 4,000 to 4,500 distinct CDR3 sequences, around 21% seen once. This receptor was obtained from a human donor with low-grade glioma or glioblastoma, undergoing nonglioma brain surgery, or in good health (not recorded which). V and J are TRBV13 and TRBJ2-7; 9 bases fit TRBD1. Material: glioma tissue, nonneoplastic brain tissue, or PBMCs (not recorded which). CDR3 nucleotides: TGTGCCAGCAGCTCGACCGGGACAGGGCTCGACGAGCAGTACTTC. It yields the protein CASSSTGTGLDEQYF.